This T cell receptor (beta chain) comes out of a study of blood T cell repertoires in COVID-19. Across the study: For recovered donors of Cohort 3, there were two negative PCRs, clearance, or symptom resolution.

The ends were cut back, 4 bases at V and 0 bases at J, with 7 bases in the middle. Germline V CDR1 and CDR2: LGHDT, YNNKEL (reference sequence). The CDR3 extends over 13 amino acids. Participants were placed into cohorts based on the clinical history they reported. Study processing details: Nucleated cell number was recorded as an estimate derived from reference gene primer amplification. Only in-frame clones appear in the TCRdb table, and some are missing; sequencing was by immunoSEQ multiplex PCR. V and J calls and clone size are copied from that table; D and trimming were computed from the DNA. This sample has roughly 150,000 clones, with approximately 80% found just once.

The sample comprised PBMCs or T cells enriched from blood (not recorded which). The V gene is TRBV3-1 (or the pseudogene TRBV3-2), the J gene TRBJ2-7; D may be TRBD1 (5 bases). This sequence was found in a man aged 45-60 years in a cohort exposed to, infected with or recovered from COVID-19 (not recorded which). CDR3 protein: CASSPRVSYEQYF. CDR3 nucleotides: TGTGCCAGCAGCCCCAGGGTCTCCTACGAGCAGTACTTC.